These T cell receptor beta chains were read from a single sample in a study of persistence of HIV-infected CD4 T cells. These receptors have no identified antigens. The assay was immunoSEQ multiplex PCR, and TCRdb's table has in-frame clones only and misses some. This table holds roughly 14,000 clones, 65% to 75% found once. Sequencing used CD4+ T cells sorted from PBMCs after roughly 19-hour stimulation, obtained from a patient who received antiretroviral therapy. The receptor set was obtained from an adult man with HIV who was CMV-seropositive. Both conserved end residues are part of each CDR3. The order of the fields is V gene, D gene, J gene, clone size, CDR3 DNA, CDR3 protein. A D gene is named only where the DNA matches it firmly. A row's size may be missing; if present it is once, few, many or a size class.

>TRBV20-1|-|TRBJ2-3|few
TGCAGTGCTAGTATCCGGGACCCCGCAGATACGCAGTATTTT
CSASIRDPADTQYF
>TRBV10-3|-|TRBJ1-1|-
TGTGCCACTTCCCCGGGGACACCTGAAGCTTTCTTT
CATSPGTPEAFF
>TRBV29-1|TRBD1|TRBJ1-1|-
TGCAGCGTAGGGACAGATAACACTGAAGCTTTCTTT
CSVGTDNTEAFF
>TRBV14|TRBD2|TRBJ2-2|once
TGTGCCAGCAGCCGCCTCGCGGGGGTTTCGAACACCGGGGAGCTGTTTTTT
CASSRLAGVSNTGELFF
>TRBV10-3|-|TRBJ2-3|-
TGTGCCATCAGTGAGTCGACGGGAGCGACGACAGATACGCAGTATTTT
CAISESTGATTDTQYF
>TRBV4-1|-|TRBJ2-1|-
TGCGCCAGCAGCCCTCTTGAGGGGCGGAATGAGCAGTTCTTC
CASSPLEGRNEQFF
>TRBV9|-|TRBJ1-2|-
TGTGCCAGCAGCCCGCACCGACAGTTAGGCTATGGCTACACCTTC
CASSPHRQLGYGYTF
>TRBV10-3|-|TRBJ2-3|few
TGTGCCATCAGTGAGGGCGGGGAGGTCACAGATACGCAGTATTTT
CAISEGGEVTDTQYF
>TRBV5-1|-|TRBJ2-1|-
TGCGCCAGCAGCTTGGGACTTACATCGCTGGGGAATGAGCAGTTCTTC
CASSLGLTSLGNEQFF
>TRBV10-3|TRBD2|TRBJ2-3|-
TGTGCCATCGAGTCGGCCAAGCGGGGGTCTCCAGATACGCAGTATTTT
CAIESAKRGSPDTQYF
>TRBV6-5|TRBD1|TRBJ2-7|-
TGTGCCACCCGCGCGGACAGGGGAGCCTACGAGCAGTACTTC
CATRADRGAYEQYF
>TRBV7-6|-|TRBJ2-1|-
TGTGCCAGCAGCTTAGCTAAATACAATGAGCAGTTCTTC
CASSLAKYNEQFF